What follows are 2 T cell receptor beta chains derived from one specimen sequenced in a study of cytomegalovirus exposure and HLA in healthy donors. It was with 60 Vbeta and 13 Jbeta primers that the PCR ran. TCRdb's copy holds only in-frame clones and misses some; the assay was immunoSEQ multiplex PCR. Of about 140,000 clones in the sample, about 80% are singletons; the top ten hold around 9.7%. Sequenced material: PBMCs. Receptors were obtained from a woman in her sixties or seventies in good health and CMV-seropositive.

This clone came up a few times. The chain is built from TRBV19 and TRBJ2-1, with 8 bases identical to TRBD1. Germline assignment: CDR1 LNHDA and CDR2 SQIVND (reference sequence). CDR3 length: 14 amino acids. The junction had 8 bases not matched to a gene; V was cut back by 5 bases and J by 8 bases. This CDR3 reads CASSPRQGIDEQFF. CDR3 bases: TGTGCCAGTAGTCCCAGACAGGGGATCGATGAGCAGTTCTTC.

The V and J genes are TRBV2 and TRBJ2-5; D unclear. The end of the DNA is better explained by TRBJ2-7, so the J call may be wrong. The CDR3 spans 11 residues. CDR1 SNHLY and CDR2 FYNNEI come from the germline V gene. CDR3 DNA: TGTGCCAGCAGAAGCTTTTACGAGCAGTACTTC. Translating it yields CASRSFYEQYF.